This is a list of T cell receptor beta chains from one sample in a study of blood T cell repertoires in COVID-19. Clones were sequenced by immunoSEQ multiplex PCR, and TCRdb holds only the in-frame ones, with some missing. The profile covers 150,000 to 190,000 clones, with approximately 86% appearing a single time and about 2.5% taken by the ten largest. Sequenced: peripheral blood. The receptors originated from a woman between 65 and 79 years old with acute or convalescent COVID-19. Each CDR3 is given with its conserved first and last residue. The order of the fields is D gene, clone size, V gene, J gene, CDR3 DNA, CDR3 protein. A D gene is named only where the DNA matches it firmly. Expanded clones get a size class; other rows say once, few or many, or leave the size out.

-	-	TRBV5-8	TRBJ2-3	TGTGCCAGCAGCTCCGTCGGGGTAGGCACAGATACGCAGTATTTT	CASSSVGVGTDTQYF
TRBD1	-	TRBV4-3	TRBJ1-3	TGCGCCAGCAGCCAAACGGACAGGGGGCTTAGAAACACCATATATTTT	CASSQTDRGLRNTIYF
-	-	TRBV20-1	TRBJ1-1	TGCAGTGCGGACTTAGACACTGAAGCTTTCTTT	CSADLDTEAFF
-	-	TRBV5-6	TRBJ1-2	TGTGCCACGCGTGGAGGGAACTATGGCTACACCTTC	CATRGGNYGYTF
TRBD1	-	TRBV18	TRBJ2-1	TGTGCCAGCTCCAACGACGGGACAGGAGAGCAGTTCTTC	CASSNDGTGEQFF
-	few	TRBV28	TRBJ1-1	TGTGCCAGCACCGGTGGTGGGGCGGGGAGCACTGAAGCTTTCTTT	CASTGGGAGSTEAFF
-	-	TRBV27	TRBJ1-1	TGTGCCAGCAGTTTAGTTTTCGGGGGAAACACTGAAGCTTTCTTT	CASSLVFGGNTEAFF
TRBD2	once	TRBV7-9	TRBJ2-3	TGTGCCAGCGGGGGACTAGCGGGGCCCGGGGATACGCAGTATTTT	CASGGLAGPGDTQYF
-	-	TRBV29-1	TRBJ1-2	TGCAGCGTTGAAGCCGCCAGAGCGGGCACCTTC	CSVEAARAGTF
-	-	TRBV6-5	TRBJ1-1	TGTGCCAGCAACCAGGGCGGCAGCAACACTGAAGCTTTCTTT	CASNQGGSNTEAFF
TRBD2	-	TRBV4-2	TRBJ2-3	TGTGCCAGCAGCCAAGAGGCTAGCGGGACTACCGTGGAGTATTTT	CASSQEASGTTVEYF
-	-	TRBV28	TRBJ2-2	TGTGCCAGCAGCTTACGCTACGGGGGCACCGGGGAGCTGTTTTTT	CASSLRYGGTGELFF
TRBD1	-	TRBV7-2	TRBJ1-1	TGTGCCAGCAGCCCAAGCCTGACAGGGGCGAACACTGAAGCTTTCTTT	CASSPSLTGANTEAFF
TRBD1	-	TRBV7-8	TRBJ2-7	TGTGCCAGCAGCTTAAAGCGTACGGGACAGCACGAGCAGTACTTC	CASSLKRTGQHEQYF
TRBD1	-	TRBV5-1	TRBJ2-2	TGCGCCAGCCGAGCAACAGGGGTGGGGACCGGGGAGCTGTTTTTT	CASRATGVGTGELFF
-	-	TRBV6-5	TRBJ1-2	TGTGCCAGCAGTTACTTACTGGGGCTGGCTGGCGGCTACACCTTC	CASSYLLGLAGGYTF
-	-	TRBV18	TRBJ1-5	TGTGCCAGCTCCCTGGGACTTCTTAGCAATCAGCCCCAGCATTTT	CASSLGLLSNQPQHF
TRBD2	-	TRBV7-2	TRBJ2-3	TGTGCCAGCAGGGGGGGGAACACAGATACGCAGTATTTT	CASRGGNTDTQYF
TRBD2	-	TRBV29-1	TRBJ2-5	TGCAGCGTTCGACGAAGCGGGGGGAGCCAAGAGACCCAGTACTTC	CSVRRSGGSQETQYF
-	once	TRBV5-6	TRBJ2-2	TGTGCCAGCAGCTTGTCTTCCGGGGAGCTGTTTTTT	CASSLSSGELFF
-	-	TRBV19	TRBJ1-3	TGTGCCAGTAGTATTAAAGGGGATGCAGGGACTGGAAACACCATATATTTT	CASSIKGDAGTGNTIYF
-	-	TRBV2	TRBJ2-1	TGTGCCAGCAGTGAAGAAAGGTGGGCCCAGTTCTTC	CASSEERWAQFF
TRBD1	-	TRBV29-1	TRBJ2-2	TGCAGCGTCAAAGGACAGGGAGGGAACACCGGGGAGCTGTTTTTT	CSVKGQGGNTGELFF
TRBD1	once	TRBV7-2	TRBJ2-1	TGTGCCAGCAGCGCCCAACGAAGGACAGGGGGCGGGGATGAGCAGTTCTTC	CASSAQRRTGGGDEQFF
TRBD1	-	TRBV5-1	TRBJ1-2	TGCGCCAGCAGCCCCGACGTTGGGACAGGATTATATGGCTACACCTTC	CASSPDVGTGLYGYTF
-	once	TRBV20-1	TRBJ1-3	TGCAGTGCCAGTCCAGGGCCCCAGGGTGGAAACACCATATATTTT	CSASPGPQGGNTIYF
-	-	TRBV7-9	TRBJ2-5	TGTGCCAGCCGCCCTGGTAAAACTATCGGAAAAGAGACCCAGTACTTC	CASRPGKTIGKETQYF
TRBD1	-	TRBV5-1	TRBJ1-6	TGCGCCAGCAGCTTCCGCCAGGGGGCTCCCTCCTATAATTCACCCCTCCACTTT	CASSFRQGAPSYNSPLHF
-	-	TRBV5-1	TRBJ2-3	TGCGCCAGCAGCCCGGAGGGCACAGATACGCAGTATTTT	CASSPEGTDTQYF
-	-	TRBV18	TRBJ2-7	TGTGCCAGCTCACGCTCCCCGGGAGTACCATCCTACGAGCAGTACTTC	CASSRSPGVPSYEQYF
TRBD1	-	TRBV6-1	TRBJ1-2	TGTGCCAGCAGTGAAAGGGGACAGGGGGTACGCTATGGCTACACCTTC	CASSERGQGVRYGYTF
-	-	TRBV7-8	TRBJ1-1	TGTGCCAGCAGCTCATCTCGCGCGAACACTGAAGCTTTCTTT	CASSSSRANTEAFF
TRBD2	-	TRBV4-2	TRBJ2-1	TGTGCCAGCAGCCAAGGTGGACTAGCGGGGGGGAGCTCCTACAATGAGCAGTTCTTC	CASSQGGLAGGSSYNEQFF
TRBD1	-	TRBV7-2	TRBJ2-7	TGTGCCAGCAGCTCCGACAGGGGGTCCTACGAGCAGTACTTC	CASSSDRGSYEQYF
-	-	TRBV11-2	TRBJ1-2	TGTGCCAGCAGCACACGGACAGTCCATAGTGGGGATCGCTACACCTTC	CASSTRTVHSGDRYTF
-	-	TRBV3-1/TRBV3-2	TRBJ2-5	TGTGCCAGCAGCCAAGATCTGGTGGGGCGTAAAGAGACCCAGTACTTC	CASSQDLVGRKETQYF
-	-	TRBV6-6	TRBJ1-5	TGTGCCAGCAGTTCCCCGGGAGGGGCCAATCAGCCCCAGCATTTT	CASSSPGGANQPQHF
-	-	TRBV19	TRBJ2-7	TGTGCCAGTACCATGGCGGACTCGATTCCTCCTTACTTC	CASTMADSIPPYF
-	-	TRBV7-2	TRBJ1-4	TGTGCCAGCAGCGCCGCTCTAGCTAATGAAAAACTGTTTTTT	CASSAALANEKLFF
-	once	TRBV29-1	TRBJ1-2	TGCAGCGTTGAAGTGGCACAGCGGGGCTATGGCTACACCTTC	CSVEVAQRGYGYTF
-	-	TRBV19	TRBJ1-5	TGTGCCAGTACCGTCGGGGGGTATAGCAATCAGCCCCAGCATTTT	CASTVGGYSNQPQHF
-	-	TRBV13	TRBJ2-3	TGTGCCAGCAGCTTGACAGGAGGAGCTAGCACAGATACGCAGTATTTT	CASSLTGGASTDTQYF
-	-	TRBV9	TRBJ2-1	TGTGCCAGCAGCGGAGGGGCTAGCGCCGCGAGCTCCTACAATGAGCAGTTCTTC	CASSGGASAASSYNEQFF
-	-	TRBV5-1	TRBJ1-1	TGCGCCAGCAGCTTGGTAACTGGGCCTGAAGCTTTCTTT	CASSLVTGPEAFF
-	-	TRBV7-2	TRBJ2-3	TGTGCCAGCAGCACGGACAGAACTAGCACAGATACGCAGTATTTT	CASSTDRTSTDTQYF
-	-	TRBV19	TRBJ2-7	TGTGCCAGTAGTATAGGAGGCTGGCCTCCAACCTACGAGCAGTACTTC	CASSIGGWPPTYEQYF
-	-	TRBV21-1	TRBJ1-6	TGTGCCAGCGCGGGACAGGTAAGCAATTCACCCCTCCACTTT	CASAGQVSNSPLHF
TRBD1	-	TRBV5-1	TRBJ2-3	TGCGCCAGCAGCTTGATGGGACAGAGCACAGATACGCAGTATTTT	CASSLMGQSTDTQYF
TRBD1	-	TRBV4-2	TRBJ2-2	TGTGCCAGCAGCCACCCGACAGGGGGCTTGAACACCGGGGAGCTGTTTTTT	CASSHPTGGLNTGELFF
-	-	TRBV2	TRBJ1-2	TGTGCCAGCAGCCCCGGCGGAGGACCCCGAGGTGGCTACACCTTC	CASSPGGGPRGGYTF
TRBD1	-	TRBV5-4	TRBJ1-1	TGTGCCAGCAGCTTGGACAGGGGTGTCACTGAAGCTTTCTTT	CASSLDRGVTEAFF
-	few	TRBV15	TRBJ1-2	TGTGCCACCAGCAGAGTCTTCGACAGCCGAGATGGCTACACCTTC	CATSRVFDSRDGYTF
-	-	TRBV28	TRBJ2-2	TGTGCCAGCAGTTTAACAGGGATTACGACCGGGGAGCTGTTTTTT	CASSLTGITTGELFF
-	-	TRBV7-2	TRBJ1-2	TGTGCCAGCAGCTTTGTACGACGGACAGCCCTTTCGGGTGGCTACACCTTC	CASSFVRRTALSGGYTF
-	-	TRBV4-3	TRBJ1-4	TGCGCCAGCAGCCAATTGGGGCCTGATAATGAAAAACTGTTTTTT	CASSQLGPDNEKLFF